This T cell receptor beta chain comes out of a study of T cells in Graves' hyperthyroidism and ophthalmopathy. Study details: Peripheral blood draws took place at initial diagnosis, ahead of any treatment.

In this sample, this clonotype turned up many times. Per the germline V gene, CDR1 is SNHLY and CDR2 is FYNNEI. V was trimmed by 6 bases and J by 1 base, leaving 13 bases between them. This CDR3 comprises 15 residues. Diagnoses rested on clinical symptoms, serum thyroxine and TRAb, thyroid ultrasound and orbital computed tomography. Amplified TCR beta CDR3 regions came from RNA transcripts. TCR CDR3 underwent first-round RT-PCR with the HTBI primer set. TCRdb reprocessed the multiplex PCR reads with MiXCR, giving one entry per CDR3 protein. The sample holds about 400,000 distinct CDR3 sequences; approximately 15% are singletons and the top ten take around a fifth.

Sequencing used blood. The rearrangement joins TRBV2 to TRBJ1-5; the D is unclear. The source is a woman aged 30 to 39 with Graves' ophthalmopathy. The CDR3 sequence is CASSYRALSNQPQHF. CDR3 coding DNA: TGTGCCAGCAGCTACAGAGCCTTGAGCAATCAGCCCCAGCATTTT.